This T cell receptor beta chain was observed in a study of graft-versus-host responses after intestinal transplantation (dated by TCRdb to about 2021). Regarding the study in general: The transplants that recipients received were multivisceral, liver-intestinal, or isolated intestinal. All recipients received anti-thymocyte globulin induction followed by maintenance tacrolimus and steroids for approximately 3 years. After intestinal transplantation, graft-versus-host and host-versus-graft alloreactive T cell clones were followed in the graft, circulation and bone marrow using bulk TCR-beta CDR3 sequencing. To identify alloreactive clones, pre-transplant mixed lymphocyte reaction products were sequenced and then compared with unstimulated pre-transplant donor and recipient T cells. The cohort enrolled roughly 25 intestinal transplant recipients including one retransplant, and a few patients lacking pretransplant specimens were excluded. A peak of at least 4% donor T cells among recipient peripheral blood mononuclear cells was the definition used for donor T cell macrochimerism. Samples from a few later patients were sequenced in-house on an Illumina MiSeq with MiXCR processing rather than by the commercial service. Here is what the overall study found, with its caveats: Conclusions were limited by the relatively low number and heterogeneity of intestinal transplant patients. GvH clones were detected in recipient bone marrow, and some of these GvH clones were observed earlier in ileal mucosa or blood, consistent with an intestinal mucosal origin. In the allografts of patients with donor T cell macrochimerism, GvH to HvG T cell clonal ratios were high. Early after transplant, peak levels of circulating GvH clones were found to be associated with declines in HvG clones.

In the first month after transplant, blood samples were collected up to 4 times, and after that at least monthly when available. In the germline V gene, CDR1 corresponds to MGHRA and CDR2 to YSYEKL. Including cysteine and phenylalanine, the CDR3 has 17 amino acids. Only CDR3 DNA remains: 51 bases, in frame from the first base. Deletion took 0 bases off V and 7 bases off J, with a span of 16 bases between the germline ends. This clone was picked up a small number of times. This clone's antigen is unknown. There are no base qualities to consult, and no much larger clone falls within one base. Receptors were amplified or captured by the immunoSEQ multiplex PCR assay. For most patients, high-throughput TCR-beta CDR3 sequencing of genomic DNA was performed by Adaptive Biotechnologies. In the original analysis: TCR sequencing data were retrieved from Adaptive's ImmunoSEQ software for 15 to 20 patients, whereas three other patients were processed with MiXCR and VDJtools. CDR3 nucleotide sequences shared by donor and recipient were removed because the origin of these sequences could not be assigned. To count as alloreactive, a clone needed at least 2-fold expansion over unstimulated cells and a minimum CFSE-low frequency of 0.002% (template counts) or 0.001% (read counts). Mappable clones were those detected in sequenced pre-transplant spleen, lymph node, or MLR CFSE-low populations of the donor or recipient. Cumulative frequency of alloreactive clones was calculated as a percentage of all sequences weighted by copy number. In TCRdb, the immuneACCESS table is reduced to in-frame sequences with V and J assigned. These tables do not hold every clone; where another copy was compared, an unresolved V gene accounts for under half, and the others remain unexplained. V and J calls and clone size are copied from that table; D and trimming were computed from the DNA. The sample contains 15,000 to 20,000 clones, around 90% of them found a single time. The top ten constitute 1.5% to 2% of the sample.

This chain is built from TRBV4-1 and TRBJ1-6, with an unclear D gene assignment. This receptor was taken from a human patient who received an intestinal transplant, so some T cells may come from the graft donor. This specimen was PBMCs, taken more than 350 days after transplant. The CDR3 protein sequence reads: CASSQDPSSGWNSPLHF. The DNA reads TGCGCCAGCAGCCAAGATCCCTCCTCGGGGTGGAATTCACCCCTCCACTTT.